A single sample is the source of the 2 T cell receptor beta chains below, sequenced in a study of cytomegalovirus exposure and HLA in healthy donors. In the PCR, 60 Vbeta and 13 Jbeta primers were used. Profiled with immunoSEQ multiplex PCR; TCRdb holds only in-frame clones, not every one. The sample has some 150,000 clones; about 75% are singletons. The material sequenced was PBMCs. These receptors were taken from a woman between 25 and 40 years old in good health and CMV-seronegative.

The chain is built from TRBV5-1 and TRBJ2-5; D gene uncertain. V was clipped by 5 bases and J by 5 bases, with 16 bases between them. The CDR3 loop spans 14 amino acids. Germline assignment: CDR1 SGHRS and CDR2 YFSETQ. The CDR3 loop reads CASRLDSQAETQYF. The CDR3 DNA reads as TGCGCCAGCAGGCTAGACTCTCAAGCTGAGACCCAGTACTTC.

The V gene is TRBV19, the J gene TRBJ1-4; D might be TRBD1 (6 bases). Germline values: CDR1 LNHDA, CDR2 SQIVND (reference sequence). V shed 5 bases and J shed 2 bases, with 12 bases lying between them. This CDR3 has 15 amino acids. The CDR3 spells CASSRQAGTNEKLFF. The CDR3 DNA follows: TGTGCCAGTAGTCGACAGGCTGGGACTAATGAAAAACTGTTTTTT.